This T cell receptor (beta chain) was sequenced during a study of blood T cell repertoires in COVID-19. Seattle patients were enrolled during active infection and followed longitudinally. Clones were read by immunoSEQ multiplex PCR, and TCRdb kept only the in-frame ones, dropping some. Of tens of thousands of clones in the sample, less than 85% were seen once. Sequencing was performed on peripheral blood. This sequence originates from a man in his sixties or seventies with COVID-19, enrolled during active disease.

The CDR3 protein is CSVEASVGGYEQYF. DNA of the CDR3: TGCAGCGTTGAAGCCTCCGTAGGAGGCTACGAGCAGTACTTC. The chain uses TRBV29-1 and TRBJ2-7; D might be TRBD2 (5 bases). The germline gives CDR1 SQVTM, CDR2 ANQGSEA. CDR3 length equals 14 residues. Trimming left V 1 base short and J 3 bases short, with 13 bases between.